These 2 T cell receptor beta chains share one sample of origin, sequenced in a study of blood T cell repertoires in COVID-19. Produced via immunoSEQ multiplex PCR; TCRdb's table is partial and in-frame only. Seen here are under 200,000 clones, around nine tenths observed once, and the top ten hold less than 3.5%. Material: peripheral blood. The receptors originated from a man between 65 and 85 years old with acute or convalescent COVID-19.

The CDR3 here is CASKQGHRGNTEAFF. The CDR3 coding sequence is TGTGCCAGTAAACAGGGGCATCGGGGGAACACTGAAGCTTTCTTT. The genes are TRBV19 and TRBJ1-1; 7 nucleotides align to TRBD1. The length of the CDR3 is 15 residues. Trimming took 7 bases from V and 1 from J; bases not matched to a gene: 9. In germline, CDR1 is LNHDA, CDR2 SQIVND (reference sequence).

This clone has a handful of counts. It is unclear where the CDR3 begins or ends on the DNA, so no DNA is shown, and the CDR3 is as TCRdb lists it. V usage is TRBV12-1 and J usage is TRBJ1-1; the table's D call, TRBD1, was not checked against the DNA. TRBV12-1 is reported as a pseudogene. With termini counted, the CDR3 has 14 amino acids. CDR3 region: CASSFGQGATEAFF.